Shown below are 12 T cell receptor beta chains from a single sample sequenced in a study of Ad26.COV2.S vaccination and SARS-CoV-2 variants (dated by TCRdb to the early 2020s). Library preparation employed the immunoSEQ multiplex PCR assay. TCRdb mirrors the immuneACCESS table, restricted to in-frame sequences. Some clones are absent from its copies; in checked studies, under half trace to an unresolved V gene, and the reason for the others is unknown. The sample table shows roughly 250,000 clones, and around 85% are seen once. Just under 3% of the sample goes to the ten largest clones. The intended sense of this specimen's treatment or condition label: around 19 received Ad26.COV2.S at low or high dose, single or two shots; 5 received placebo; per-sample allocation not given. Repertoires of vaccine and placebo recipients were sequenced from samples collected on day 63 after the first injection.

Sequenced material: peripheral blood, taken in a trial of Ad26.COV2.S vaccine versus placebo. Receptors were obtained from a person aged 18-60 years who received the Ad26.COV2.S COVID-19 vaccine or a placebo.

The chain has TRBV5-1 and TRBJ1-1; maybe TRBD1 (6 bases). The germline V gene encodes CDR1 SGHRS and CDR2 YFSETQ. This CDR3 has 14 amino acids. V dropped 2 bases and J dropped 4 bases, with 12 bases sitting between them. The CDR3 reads CASSFSPQGTEAFF. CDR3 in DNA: TGCGCCAGCAGCTTCTCACCACAGGGCACTGAAGCTTTCTTT.

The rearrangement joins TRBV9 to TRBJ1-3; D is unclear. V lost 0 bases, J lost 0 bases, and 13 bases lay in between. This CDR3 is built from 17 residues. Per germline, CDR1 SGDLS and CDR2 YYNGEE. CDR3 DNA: TGTGCCAGCAGCGTAGATATGGGAAAGCGCTCTGGAAACACCATATATTTT. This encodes CASSVDMGKRSGNTIYF.

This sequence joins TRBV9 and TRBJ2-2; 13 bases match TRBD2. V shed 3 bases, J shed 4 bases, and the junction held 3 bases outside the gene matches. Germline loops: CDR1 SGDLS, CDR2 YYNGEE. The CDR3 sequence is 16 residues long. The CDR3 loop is CASSDWTSGGTGELFF. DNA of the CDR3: TGTGCCAGCAGCGACTGGACTAGCGGGGGCACCGGGGAGCTGTTTTTT.

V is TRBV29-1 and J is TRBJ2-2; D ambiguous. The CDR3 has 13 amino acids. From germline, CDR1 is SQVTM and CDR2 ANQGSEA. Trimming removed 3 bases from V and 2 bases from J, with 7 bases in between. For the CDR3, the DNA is TGCAGCGTTGACAAAACAAACACCGGGGAGCTGTTTTTT. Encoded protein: CSVDKTNTGELFF.

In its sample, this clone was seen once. CDR3 DNA sequence: TGTGCCATCCAGGGAGGCGGCCAATCCTACGAGCAGTACTTC. It specifies CAIQGGGQSYEQYF. The chain joins TRBV10-3 to TRBJ2-7; a possible D gene is TRBD2 (6 bases). The V gene's germline CDR1 is ENHRY and CDR2 SYGVKD. The CDR3 has 14 amino acids. V was clipped by 8 bases and J by 1 base, with 15 bases between them.

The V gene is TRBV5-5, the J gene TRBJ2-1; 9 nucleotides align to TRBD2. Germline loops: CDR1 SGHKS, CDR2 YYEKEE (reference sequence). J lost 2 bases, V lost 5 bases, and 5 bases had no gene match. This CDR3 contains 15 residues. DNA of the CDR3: TGTGCCAGCAGTTTAGCGGGGGAACCCTACAATGAGCAGTTCTTC. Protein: CASSLAGEPYNEQFF.

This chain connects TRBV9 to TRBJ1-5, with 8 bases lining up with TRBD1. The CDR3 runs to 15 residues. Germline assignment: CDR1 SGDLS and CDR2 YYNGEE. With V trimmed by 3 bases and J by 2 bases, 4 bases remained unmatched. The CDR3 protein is CASSETGARNQPQHF. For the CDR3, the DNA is TGTGCCAGCAGCGAGACAGGGGCGCGCAATCAGCCCCAGCATTTT. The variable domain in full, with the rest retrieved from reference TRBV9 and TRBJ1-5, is DSGVTQTPKHLITATGQRVTLRCSPRSGDLSVYWYQQSLDQGLQFLIQYYNGEERAKGNILERFSAQQFPDLHSELNLSSLELGDSALYFCASSETGARNQPQHFGDGTRLSIL.

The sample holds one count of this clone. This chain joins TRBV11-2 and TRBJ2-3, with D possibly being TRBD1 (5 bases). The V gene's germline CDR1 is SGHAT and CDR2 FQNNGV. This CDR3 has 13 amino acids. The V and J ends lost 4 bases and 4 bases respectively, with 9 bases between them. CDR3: CASSWTPSDTQYF. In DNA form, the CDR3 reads TGTGCCAGCAGCTGGACACCTTCAGATACGCAGTATTTT.

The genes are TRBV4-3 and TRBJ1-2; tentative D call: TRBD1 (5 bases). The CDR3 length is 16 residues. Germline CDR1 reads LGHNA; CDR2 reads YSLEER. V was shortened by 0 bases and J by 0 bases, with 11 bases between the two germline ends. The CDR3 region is CASSQDTSGANYGYTF. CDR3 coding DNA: TGCGCCAGCAGCCAAGATACGTCGGGGGCTAACTATGGCTACACCTTC.

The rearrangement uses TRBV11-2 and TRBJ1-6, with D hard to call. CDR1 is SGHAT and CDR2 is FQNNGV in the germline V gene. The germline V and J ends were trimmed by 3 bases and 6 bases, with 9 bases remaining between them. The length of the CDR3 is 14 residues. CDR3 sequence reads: CASSFGRVNSPLHF. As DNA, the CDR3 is TGTGCCAGCAGCTTTGGACGCGTTAATTCACCCCTCCACTTT.

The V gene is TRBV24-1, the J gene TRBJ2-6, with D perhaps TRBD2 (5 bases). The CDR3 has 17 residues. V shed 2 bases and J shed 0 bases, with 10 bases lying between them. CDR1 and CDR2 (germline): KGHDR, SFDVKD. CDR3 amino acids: CATSDSGLRSGANVLTF. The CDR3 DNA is TGTGCCACCAGTGATTCAGGACTCCGCTCTGGGGCCAACGTCCTGACTTTC.

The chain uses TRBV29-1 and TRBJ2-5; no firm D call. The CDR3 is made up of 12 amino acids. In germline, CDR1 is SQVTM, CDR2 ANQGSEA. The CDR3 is CTHGLTQETQYF. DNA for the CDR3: TGCACCCACGGGCTGACACAAGAGACCCAGTACTTC.